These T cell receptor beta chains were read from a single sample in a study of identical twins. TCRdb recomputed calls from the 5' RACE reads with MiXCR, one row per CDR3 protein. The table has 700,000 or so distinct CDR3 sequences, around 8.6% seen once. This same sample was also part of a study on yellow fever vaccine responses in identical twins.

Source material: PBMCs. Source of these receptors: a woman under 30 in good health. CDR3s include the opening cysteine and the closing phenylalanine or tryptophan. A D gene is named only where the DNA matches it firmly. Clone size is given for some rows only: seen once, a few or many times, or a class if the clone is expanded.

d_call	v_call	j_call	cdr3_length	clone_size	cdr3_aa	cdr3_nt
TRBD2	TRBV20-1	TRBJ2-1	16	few	CSARDFVAGELNEQFF	TGCAGTGCTAGAGATTTTGTAGCGGGAGAGCTAAATGAGCAGTTCTTC
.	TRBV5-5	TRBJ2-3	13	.	CASSSPPIDTQYF	TGTGCCAGCAGCTCACCCCCGATAGATACGCAGTATTTT
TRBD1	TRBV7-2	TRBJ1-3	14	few	CASNRQGPGNTIYF	TGTGCCAGCAACCGACAGGGGCCTGGAAACACCATATATTTT
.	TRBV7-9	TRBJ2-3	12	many	CASSSFTDTQYF	TGTGCCAGCAGCTCCTTCACAGATACGCAGTATTTT
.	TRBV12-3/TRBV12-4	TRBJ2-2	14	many	CASSLYAGTGELFF	TGTGCCAGCAGTTTATATGCAGGGACCGGGGAGCTGTTTTTT
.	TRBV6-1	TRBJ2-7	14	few	CASSQNYGWGEQYF	TGTGCCAGCAGTCAAAATTACGGCTGGGGGGAGCAGTACTTC
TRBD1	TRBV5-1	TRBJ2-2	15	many	CASATGQGDTGELFF	TGCGCCAGCGCCACGGGACAGGGTGACACCGGGGAGCTGTTTTTT
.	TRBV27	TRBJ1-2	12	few	CATQTSLHGYTF	TGTGCCACACAGACGAGTCTTCATGGCTACACCTTC
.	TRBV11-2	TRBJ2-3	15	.	CASSLVGTHTDTQYF	TGTGCCAGCAGCTTAGTCGGGACCCACACAGATACGCAGTATTTT
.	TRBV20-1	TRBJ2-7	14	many	CSARGSSEHYEQYF	TGCAGTGCTAGAGGCTCTTCAGAACACTACGAGCAGTACTTC
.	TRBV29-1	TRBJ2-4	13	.	CSVRISQGNIQYF	TGCAGTGTGCGAATTAGCCAAGGAAACATTCAGTACTTC
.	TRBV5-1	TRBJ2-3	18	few	CASSPFGGGQAGTDTQYF	TGCGCCAGCAGCCCCTTTGGGGGGGGCCAAGCCGGCACAGATACGCAGTATTTT
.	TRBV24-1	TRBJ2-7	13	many	CATSEEGSNEQYF	TGTGCCACCAGTGAGGAAGGGTCCAACGAGCAGTACTTC
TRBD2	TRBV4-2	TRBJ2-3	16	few	CASSLGLAGLGDTQYF	TGTGCCAGCAGCCTAGGACTAGCGGGCCTAGGAGATACGCAGTATTTT
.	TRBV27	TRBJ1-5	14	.	CASSLGTGNRPQHF	TGTGCCAGCAGTCTTGGGACGGGGAATCGGCCCCAGCATTTT
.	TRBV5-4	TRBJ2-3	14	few	CASSSWTATDTQYF	TGTGCCAGCAGCTCGTGGACAGCCACAGATACGCAGTATTTT
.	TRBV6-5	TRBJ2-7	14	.	CASSYPEAEDEQYF	TGTGCCAGCAGTTACCCCGAGGCAGAAGACGAGCAGTACTTC
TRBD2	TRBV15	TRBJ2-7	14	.	CATSGGTRRYEQYF	TGTGCCACCAGCGGCGGGACTAGACGTTACGAGCAGTACTTC
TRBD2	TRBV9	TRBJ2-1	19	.	CASSVEAGGSQPFYNEQFF	TGTGCCAGCAGCGTAGAAGCGGGGGGGTCCCAACCCTTTTACAATGAGCAGTTCTTC
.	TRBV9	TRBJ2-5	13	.	CASSVNGVETQYF	TGTGCCAGCAGCGTTAATGGTGTTGAGACCCAGTACTTC
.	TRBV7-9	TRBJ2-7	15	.	CASSSRSPLSYEQYF	TGTGCCAGCAGCTCCAGGAGCCCCCTCTCCTACGAGCAGTACTTC
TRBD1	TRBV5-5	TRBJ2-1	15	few	CASNPGQVSYNEQFF	TGTGCCAGCAACCCGGGACAGGTTTCCTACAATGAGCAGTTCTTC
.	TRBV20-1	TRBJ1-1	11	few	CSASVQVEAFF	TGCAGTGCTAGCGTCCAGGTTGAAGCTTTCTTT
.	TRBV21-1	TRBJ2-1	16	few	CASSKDSGGADNEQFF	TGTGCCAGCAGCAAAGATAGCGGGGGGGCCGACAATGAGCAGTTCTTC
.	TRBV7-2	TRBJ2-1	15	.	CASSLNGASYNEQFF	TGTGCCAGCAGCTTAAATGGGGCCTCCTACAATGAGCAGTTCTTC
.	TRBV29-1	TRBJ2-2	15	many	CSVGSGGRHTGELFF	TGCAGCGTTGGAAGTGGGGGGCGCCACACCGGGGAGCTGTTTTTT
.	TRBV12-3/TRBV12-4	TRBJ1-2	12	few	CASSSEVYGYTF	TGTGCCAGCAGTTCCGAGGTCTATGGCTACACCTTC
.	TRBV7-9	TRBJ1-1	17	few	CASSDYRDAYMNTEAFF	TGTGCCAGCAGCGATTACCGGGACGCATACATGAACACTGAAGCTTTCTTT
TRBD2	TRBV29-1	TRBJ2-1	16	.	CRGTSGNLTGGNEQFF	TGCAGGGGGACTAGCGGGAACCTGACGGGAGGCAATGAGCAGTTCTTC
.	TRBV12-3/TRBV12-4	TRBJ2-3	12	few	CASSAGINTQYF	TGTGCCAGCAGTGCCGGGATTAATACGCAGTATTTT
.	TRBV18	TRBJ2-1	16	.	CASSPELGKTFNEQFF	TGTGCCAGCTCACCCGAGTTGGGAAAGACCTTCAATGAGCAGTTCTTC
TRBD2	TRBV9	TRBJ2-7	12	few	CVPQRGAYEQYF	TGTGTCCCCCAACGGGGGGCCTACGAGCAGTACTTC
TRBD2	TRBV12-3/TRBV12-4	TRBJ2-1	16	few	CASSPLGLAGHNEQFF	TGTGCCAGCAGCCCCCTGGGGCTAGCGGGACACAATGAGCAGTTCTTC
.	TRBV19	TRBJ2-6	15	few	CASRLGESGANVLTF	TGTGCCAGCCGTTTGGGGGAATCTGGGGCCAACGTCCTGACTTTC
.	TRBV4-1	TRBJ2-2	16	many	CASSPTSLPGDGELFF	TGCGCCAGCAGCCCGACTTCTTTGCCGGGTGACGGGGAGCTGTTTTTT
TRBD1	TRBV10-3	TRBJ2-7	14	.	CAISESTGVDEQYF	TGTGCCATCAGCGAATCAACAGGGGTCGACGAGCAGTACTTC
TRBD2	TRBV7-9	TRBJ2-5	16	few	CASSHRRGTSQETQYF	TGTGCCAGCAGCCACCGGCGCGGGACTAGCCAAGAGACCCAGTACTTC
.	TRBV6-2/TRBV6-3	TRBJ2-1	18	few	CASSIFRGLGISYNEQFF	TGTGCCAGCAGTATTTTTAGGGGGTTGGGGATCTCCTACAATGAGCAGTTCTTC
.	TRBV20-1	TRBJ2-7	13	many	CSARVAGSYEQYF	TGCAGTGCTAGAGTCGCGGGATCCTACGAGCAGTACTTC
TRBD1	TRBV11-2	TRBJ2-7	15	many	CASSTLTGSTYEQYF	TGTGCCAGCAGCACCTTGACAGGGTCCACCTACGAGCAGTACTTC
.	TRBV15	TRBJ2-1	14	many	CATSREASYNEQFF	TGTGCCACCAGCAGAGAAGCTTCCTACAATGAGCAGTTCTTC
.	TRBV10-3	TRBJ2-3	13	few	CAIPGNKTDTQYF	TGTGCCATCCCAGGGAATAAAACAGATACGCAGTATTTT